Sequencing of this TCR beta chain was carried out in a study of human T cells and chemical hapten exposure. About the research overall: Per-sample TCR yields varied mainly from small pooled library volume differences.

The study's findings and limits: Expanded TCRs created a significantly greater count of big CDR3 similarity clusters than controls did. As the donors had alopecia, their immune response may differ from healthy people's.

Time point reported: pre-sensitization, week 0. Treatment given: therapeutic diphenylcyclopropenone sensitization with weekly scalp DPC. The V end lost 5 bases, the J end lost 2 bases, and 7 bases lay between the germline ends. This CDR3 is 13 amino acids long. Germline V gene data show CDR1 as SGHRS and CDR2 as YFSETQ. TCRdb reprocessed the RACE reads via MiXCR and lists one record per CDR3 protein. The repertoire includes approximately 320,000 distinct CDR3 sequences, over 5% of them detected once, and about 8.2% sits in the top ten. This clonotype was recorded a few times. The antigen remains unidentified.

This sample comprised whole blood, obtained in connection with sensitization to the hapten diphenylcyclopropenone (DPC). The chain uses TRBV5-1 and TRBJ2-2, with D hard to call. The origin of this receptor is a woman in her late teens or twenties with alopecia areata. Some clones in this sample may be carry-over from other donors' samples. The CDR3 DNA reads TGCGCCAGCAGGCCGGCTAACACCGGGGAGCTGTTTTTT. Translating gives CASRPANTGELFF. Complete variable domain (other parts from reference TRBV5-1 and TRBJ2-2): KAGVTQTPRYLIKTRGQQVTLSCSPISGHRSVSWYQQTPGQGLQFLFEYFSETQRNKGNFPGRFSGRQFSNSRSEMNVSTLELGDSALYLCASRPANTGELFFGEGSRLTVL.